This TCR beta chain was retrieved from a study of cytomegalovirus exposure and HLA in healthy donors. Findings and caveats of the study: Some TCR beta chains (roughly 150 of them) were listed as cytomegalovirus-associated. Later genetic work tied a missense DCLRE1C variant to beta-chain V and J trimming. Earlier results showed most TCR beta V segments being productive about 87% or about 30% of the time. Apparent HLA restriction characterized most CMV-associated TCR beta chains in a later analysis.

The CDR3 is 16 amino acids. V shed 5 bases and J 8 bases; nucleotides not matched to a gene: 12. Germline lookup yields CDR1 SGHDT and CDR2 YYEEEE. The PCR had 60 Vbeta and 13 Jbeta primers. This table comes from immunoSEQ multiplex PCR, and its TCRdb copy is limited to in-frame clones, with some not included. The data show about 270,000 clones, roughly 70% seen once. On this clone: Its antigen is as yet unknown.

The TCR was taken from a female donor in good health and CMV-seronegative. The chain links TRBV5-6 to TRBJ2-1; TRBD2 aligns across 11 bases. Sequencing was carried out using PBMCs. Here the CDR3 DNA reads TGTGCCAGCAGGTGGAGGAGACTAGCGGGACCCCATGAGCAGTTCTTC. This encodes CASRWRRLAGPHEQFF.